This TCR beta chain comes out of a study of identical twins. Findings and limits, study-wide: The same donors were not followed; conclusions instead depended on cross-sectional statistical analysis.

This clonotype was detected ten times or more. The target antigen is unknown. The V gene lost 4 bases and the J gene lost 4 bases, with 11 bases spanning the gap. The CDR3 extends over 13 amino acids. Germline V gives CDR1 LNHNV, CDR2 YYDKDF (reference sequence). In TCRdb, the 5' RACE reads were re-called with MiXCR into one record per CDR3 protein. The sample includes 570,000 or so distinct CDR3 sequences, approximately 10% of them seen just once. These data were also filed under a second study, of yellow fever vaccine responses in identical twins.

The specimen sequenced was PBMCs. The sequence was collected from a woman younger than 30 in good health. This chain connects TRBV15 to TRBJ2-7; the D gene is possibly TRBD1 (5 bases). DNA for the CDR3: TGTGCCACCAGCACAGAACAGGAATACGAGCAGTACTTC. It specifies CATSTEQEYEQYF.